One and the same sample provided the 28 T cell receptor beta chains below, sequenced in a study of response to subunit inactivated influenza vaccine. One entry per CDR3 protein results from TCRdb running MiXCR on the RT-PCR reads. This table holds more than 700,000 distinct CDR3 sequences, approximately 21% found once. The starting material was PBMCs from blood, obtained roughly 5 days after vaccination. These receptors originate from a man aged 45-65 years who received an inactivated influenza vaccine.

This chain links TRBV5-1 with TRBJ1-2; TRBD1 matches 9 bases. V was clipped by 1 base and J by 4 bases; unmatched bases: 5. Looked up from germline, CDR1 is SGHRS and CDR2 is YFSETQ. The CDR3 runs 15 residues. CDR3 nucleotides: TGCGCCAGCAGCTTGAACACAGGGGGCGCCTATGGCTACACCTTC. As protein: CASSLNTGGAYGYTF. The variable domain in full, completed from reference TRBV5-1 and TRBJ1-2, reads KAGVTQTPRYLIKTRGQQVTLSCSPISGHRSVSWYQQTPGQGLQFLFEYFSETQRNKGNFPGRFSGRQFSNSRSEMNVSTLELGDSALYLCASSLNTGGAYGYTFGSGTRLTVV.

The chain employs TRBV12-3 or TRBV12-4 and TRBJ1-3; 8 bases line up with TRBD1. The V segment lost 8 bases and the J segment 4 bases; nucleotides outside the gene matches: 7. CDR3 length: 14 amino acids. The CDR3 sequence is CASGETGAGNTIYF. The CDR3 DNA sequence: TGTGCCAGCGGAGAGACAGGGGCAGGAAACACCATATATTTT.

The chain links TRBV5-5 to TRBJ1-2; TRBD1 is a possible D gene (5 bases). Germline V gene data show CDR1 as SGHKS and CDR2 as YYEKEE (reference sequence). The CDR3 length is 13 residues. With 8 bases removed from V and 1 base from J, the gap between germline ends came to 12 bases. The CDR3 sequence: CASSRDVNYGYTF. Here the CDR3 DNA reads TGTGCCAGTTCCCGGGACGTTAACTATGGCTACACCTTC.

This chain joins TRBV10-1 and TRBJ1-6; a weak D match, TRBD1 (5 bases). V gave up 0 bases and J gave up 10 bases, with 16 bases separating them. Germline V lookup: CDR1 WNHNN, CDR2 SYGVQD (reference sequence). The CDR3 totals 16 residues. The CDR3 DNA reads TGCGCCAGCAGTGAGTCGGGGACCGCCGTCCGATCACCCCTCCACTTT. Its protein product is CASSESGTAVRSPLHF.

The chain couples TRBV20-1 to TRBJ1-1; 8 nucleotides line up with TRBD1. Trimming at V came to 4 bases and at J to 6 bases, leaving 4 bases not matched to a gene. CDR3 size: 12 residues. CDR1 DFQATT and CDR2 SNEGSKA come from the germline V gene (reference sequence). Here the CDR3 reads CSATNRGAEAFF. Here the CDR3 DNA reads TGCAGTGCTACGAACAGGGGGGCTGAAGCTTTCTTT.

This chain connects TRBV15 to TRBJ2-5; 8 bases line up with TRBD2. CDR1 and CDR2 from the germline V gene are LNHNV and YYDKDF (reference sequence). The V and J ends lost 6 bases and 6 bases, in that order; junction bases with no gene match: 9. The CDR3 consists of 14 residues. The CDR3 region has the DNA TGTGCCACCAGATCAGCGGGAGTTATAAAGACCCAGTACTTC. Translating gives CATRSAGVIKTQYF. Based on the CDR3 plus reference TRBV15 and TRBJ2-5, the full variable domain is DAMVIQNPRYQVTQFGKPVTLSCSQTLNHNVMYWYQQKSSQAPKLLFHYYDKDFNNEADTPDNFQSRRPNTSFCFLDIRSPGLGDTAMYLCATRSAGVIKTQYFGPGTRLLVL.

The table lists this clonotype with many counts. The chain combines TRBV12-3 or TRBV12-4 with TRBJ1-3, with D uncertain. Trimming took off 5 bases at V and 0 bases at J, with 2 bases between the two ends. There are 12 residues in the CDR3. The CDR3 coding sequence is TGTGCCAGCAGTCCCTCTGGAAACACCATATATTTT. Translating it yields CASSPSGNTIYF.

This chain connects TRBV11-1 to TRBJ2-5, with 11 nucleotides matching TRBD1. Per the germline V gene, CDR1 is SGHAT and CDR2 is FQDESV (reference sequence). V lost 5 bases, J lost 2 bases, and 13 bases stayed unmatched. The CDR3 is made up of 18 amino acids. The CDR3 sequence is CASSLSLDRGLLQETQYF. For the CDR3, the DNA is TGTGCCAGCAGCCTTAGCCTGGACAGGGGGCTATTACAAGAGACCCAGTACTTC.

This clonotype has just a few counts. The chain has TRBV27 and TRBJ2-2, with D perhaps TRBD1 (8 bases). Germline CDR1 MNHEY, CDR2 SMNVEV (reference sequence). This CDR3 has 17 residues. V lost 6 bases and J lost 6, with 23 bases in between. The DNA for the CDR3 is TGTGCCAGCAGGCTATTTTCGGTACAGGGGGGGGCCGGGGAGCTGTTTTTT. This translates into CASRLFSVQGGAGELFF.

The chain joins TRBV18 to TRBJ2-3; D is unresolved. The V end lost 2 bases, the J end lost 1 base, and 7 bases lay between the germline ends. Looked up from germline, CDR1 is KGHSH and CDR2 is LQKENI. CDR3 length: 14 residues. CDR3 sequence reads: CASSPFRRTDTQYF. CDR3 coding DNA: TGTGCCAGCTCACCATTCCGGCGCACAGATACGCAGTATTTT.

This chain joins TRBV27 and TRBJ2-7; a weak D match, TRBD1 (6 bases). Trimming pared 4 bases from V and 1 base from J, leaving 11 bases between. Germline lookup yields CDR1 MNHEY and CDR2 SMNVEV (reference sequence). The CDR3 has 14 residues. The CDR3 loop is CASSSTDSSYEQYF. The CDR3, as DNA: TGTGCCAGCAGTTCGACGGACAGTTCCTACGAGCAGTACTTC.

J is TRBJ2-7 and V is TRBV6-2 or TRBV6-3; D not certain. The CDR3 is made up of 14 amino acids. Trimming removed 0 bases at V and 3 bases at J, with 9 bases between. Germline V gives CDR1 MNHEY, CDR2 SVGEGT. The chain's CDR3 is CASSYSTAFYEQYF. CDR3 DNA sequence: TGTGCCAGCAGTTACTCCACAGCCTTCTACGAGCAGTACTTC.

The chain carries TRBV4-1 and TRBJ1-4, with no clear D. The CDR3 is made up of 13 amino acids. V dropped 1 base and J dropped 8 bases, with 8 bases sitting between them. From germline, CDR1 is MGHRA and CDR2 YSYEKL. CDR3 residues: CASSQVIGEKLFF. CDR3 DNA sequence: TGCGCCAGCAGCCAAGTTATCGGGGAAAAACTGTTTTTT.

The chain joins TRBV20-1 to TRBJ2-5; no clear D. This CDR3 contains 13 residues. V lost 0 bases and J 3 bases, leaving 8 bases between the germline ends. Germline assignment: CDR1 DFQATT and CDR2 SNEGSKA (reference sequence). As DNA, the CDR3 is TGCAGTGCTAGAGACGGATTTGAAGAGACCCAGTACTTC. This gives the protein CSARDGFEETQYF.

The chain links TRBV4-2 to TRBJ1-1, with a tentative D call TRBD1 (6 bases). V was shortened by 1 base and J by 3 bases, with 9 bases between the two germline ends. Germline-derived CDR1 and CDR2 are LGHNA and YNFKEQ. The CDR3 extends over 14 amino acids. The chain's CDR3 is CASSQVNRDTEAFF. The DNA of the CDR3 is TGTGCCAGCAGCCAAGTAAACAGGGACACTGAAGCTTTCTTT.

The V gene is TRBV20-1, the J gene TRBJ1-2; 9 bases map to TRBD1. This CDR3 has 13 amino acids. The V gene's germline CDR1 is DFQATT and CDR2 SNEGSKA (reference sequence). The V gene end was trimmed by 3 bases and the J gene end by 4 bases; junction bases not matched to a gene: 3. The CDR3 region is CSASTGGRYGYTF. Written as DNA, the CDR3 is TGCAGTGCTAGTACAGGGGGCCGCTATGGCTACACCTTC.

This clonotype was found many times. V is TRBV20-1 and J is TRBJ2-1, with 8 nucleotides matching TRBD1. Germline assignment: CDR1 DFQATT and CDR2 SNEGSKA (reference sequence). V was clipped by 3 bases and J by 5 bases; unmatched bases: 6. CDR3 length: 14 amino acids. In DNA, the CDR3 is TGCAGTGCTAGGGGGGACAGGACCAACAATGAGCAGTTCTTC. Translation: CSARGDRTNNEQFF.

This clonotype came up a few times. V gene TRBV29-1 combines with J gene TRBJ1-1; 7 positions agree with TRBD1. Germline V CDR1 and CDR2: SQVTM, ANQGSEA. Unmatched junction bases numbered 8, after V lost 4 bases and J lost 0 bases. CDR3 length equals 15 residues. The CDR3 DNA follows: TGCAGCGTTGTCAGGGGGGCCTATCTGAACACTGAAGCTTTCTTT. It specifies CSVVRGAYLNTEAFF.

This clonotype has only a few counts. J is TRBJ2-3 and V is TRBV29-1; D gene uncertain. Trimming stripped 6 bases from V and 2 bases from J, with 12 bases between. Germline V gives CDR1 SQVTM, CDR2 ANQGSEA. The CDR3 runs to 13 residues. The CDR3 spells CSVATYTTDTQYF. The DNA of the CDR3 is TGCAGCGTCGCCACCTACACCACAGATACGCAGTATTTT.

The gene calls are TRBV28 and TRBJ2-4; D call uncertain. V was shortened by 5 bases and J by 1 base, with 9 bases between the two germline ends. The CDR3 loop spans 14 amino acids. Germline CDR1 and CDR2: MDHEN and SYDVKM. The CDR3 nucleotides are TGTGCCAGCAGTGAAGGAGCGGCCAAAAACATTCAGTACTTC. Its protein is CASSEGAAKNIQYF. Looking up the rest from reference TRBV28 and TRBJ2-4 gives the full variable domain: DVKVTQSSRYLVKRTGEKVFLECVQDMDHENMFWYRQDPGLGLRLIYFSYDVKMKEKGDIPEGYSVSREKKERFSLILESASTNQTSMYLCASSEGAAKNIQYFGAGTRLSVL.

This chain links TRBV18 with TRBJ2-1; tentative D call: TRBD2 (6 bases). The germline V gene has CDR1 KGHSH and CDR2 LQKENI. The V and J ends lost 1 base and 7 bases respectively, with 17 bases between them. The CDR3 is 16 amino acids. CDR3 amino acids: CASSPRTGVGGNEQFF. The CDR3, as DNA: TGTGCCAGCTCACCACGGACGGGAGTAGGTGGAAATGAGCAGTTCTTC.

The chain combines TRBV20-1 with TRBJ2-7, with 7 bases identical to TRBD1. Per the germline V gene, CDR1 is DFQATT and CDR2 is SNEGSKA (reference sequence). CDR3 length: 14 residues. The trim removed 6 bases at V and 0 bases at J, leaving 8 bases unmatched. DNA for the CDR3: TGCAGTGCCATTGGACAGGATATCTCCTACGAGCAGTACTTC. This codes for CSAIGQDISYEQYF.

This clonotype turned up a few times. This sequence joins TRBV5-5 and TRBJ2-2, with 10 bases fitting TRBD1. CDR3 length: 15 residues. Germline V CDR1 and CDR2: SGHKS, YYEKEE (reference sequence). J gave up 5 bases and V 0 bases, and 1 base lay outside the gene matches. DNA for the CDR3: TGTGCCAGCAGCTTGGTGGGACAGGGGACCGGGGAGCTGTTTTTT. Translated, it gives CASSLVGQGTGELFF.

This clonotype occurred a few times. This chain connects TRBV9 to TRBJ2-2; weak D call: TRBD1 (6 bases). CDR3 length equals 16 residues. Germline V gene data show CDR1 as SGDLS and CDR2 as YYNGEE. V lost 0 bases and J lost 2, with 11 bases in between. The chain's CDR3 is CASSVGPQGNTGELFF. CDR3 nucleotides: TGTGCCAGCAGCGTAGGCCCACAGGGTAACACCGGGGAGCTGTTTTTT.

The sample holds many counts of this clonotype. The V gene is TRBV5-1, the J gene TRBJ2-1, with a tentative D call TRBD2 (6 bases). This CDR3 is built from 15 residues. Deletions cut 7 bases from V and 0 bases from J, with 14 bases between. The germline V gene has CDR1 SGHRS and CDR2 YFSETQ. The CDR3 spells CASLRAGSSYNEQFF. CDR3 DNA: TGCGCCAGCCTTAGGGCGGGAAGCTCCTACAATGAGCAGTTCTTC.

About this clonotype itself: The junction and the germline gene differ at one end; a read error may be behind it. The chain uses TRBV10-3 and TRBJ2-3; D call uncertain. The V gene's germline CDR1 is ENHRY and CDR2 SYGVKD. This CDR3 has 16 residues. This CDR3 is CAISGGSQSFTDMQYF. The DNA of the CDR3 is TGTGCCATCAGTGGGGGAAGTCAGTCCTTCACAGATATGCAGTATTTT.

The rearrangement uses TRBV20-1 and TRBJ2-5; 11 nucleotides agree with TRBD2. The ends lost 3 bases at V and 1 base at J; junction bases unmatched: 16. Germline assignment: CDR1 DFQATT and CDR2 SNEGSKA (reference sequence). This CDR3 region has 19 residues. The CDR3 sequence is CSASSRRGWTSGSQETQYF. CDR3 nucleotide sequence: TGCAGTGCTAGTTCCCGCCGAGGGTGGACTAGCGGGTCCCAAGAGACCCAGTACTTC.

The genes are TRBV6-2 or TRBV6-3 and TRBJ2-5; 12 bases agree with TRBD2. The J segment lost 2 bases and the V segment lost 6 bases, leaving 7 bases of the junction unmatched. The CDR3 has 16 residues. CDR1 is MNHEY and CDR2 is SVGEGT in the germline V gene. In DNA, the CDR3 is TGTGCCAGCAGAGGCTCTACTAGCGGGGGGCAAGAGACCCAGTACTTC. As protein: CASRGSTSGGQETQYF.